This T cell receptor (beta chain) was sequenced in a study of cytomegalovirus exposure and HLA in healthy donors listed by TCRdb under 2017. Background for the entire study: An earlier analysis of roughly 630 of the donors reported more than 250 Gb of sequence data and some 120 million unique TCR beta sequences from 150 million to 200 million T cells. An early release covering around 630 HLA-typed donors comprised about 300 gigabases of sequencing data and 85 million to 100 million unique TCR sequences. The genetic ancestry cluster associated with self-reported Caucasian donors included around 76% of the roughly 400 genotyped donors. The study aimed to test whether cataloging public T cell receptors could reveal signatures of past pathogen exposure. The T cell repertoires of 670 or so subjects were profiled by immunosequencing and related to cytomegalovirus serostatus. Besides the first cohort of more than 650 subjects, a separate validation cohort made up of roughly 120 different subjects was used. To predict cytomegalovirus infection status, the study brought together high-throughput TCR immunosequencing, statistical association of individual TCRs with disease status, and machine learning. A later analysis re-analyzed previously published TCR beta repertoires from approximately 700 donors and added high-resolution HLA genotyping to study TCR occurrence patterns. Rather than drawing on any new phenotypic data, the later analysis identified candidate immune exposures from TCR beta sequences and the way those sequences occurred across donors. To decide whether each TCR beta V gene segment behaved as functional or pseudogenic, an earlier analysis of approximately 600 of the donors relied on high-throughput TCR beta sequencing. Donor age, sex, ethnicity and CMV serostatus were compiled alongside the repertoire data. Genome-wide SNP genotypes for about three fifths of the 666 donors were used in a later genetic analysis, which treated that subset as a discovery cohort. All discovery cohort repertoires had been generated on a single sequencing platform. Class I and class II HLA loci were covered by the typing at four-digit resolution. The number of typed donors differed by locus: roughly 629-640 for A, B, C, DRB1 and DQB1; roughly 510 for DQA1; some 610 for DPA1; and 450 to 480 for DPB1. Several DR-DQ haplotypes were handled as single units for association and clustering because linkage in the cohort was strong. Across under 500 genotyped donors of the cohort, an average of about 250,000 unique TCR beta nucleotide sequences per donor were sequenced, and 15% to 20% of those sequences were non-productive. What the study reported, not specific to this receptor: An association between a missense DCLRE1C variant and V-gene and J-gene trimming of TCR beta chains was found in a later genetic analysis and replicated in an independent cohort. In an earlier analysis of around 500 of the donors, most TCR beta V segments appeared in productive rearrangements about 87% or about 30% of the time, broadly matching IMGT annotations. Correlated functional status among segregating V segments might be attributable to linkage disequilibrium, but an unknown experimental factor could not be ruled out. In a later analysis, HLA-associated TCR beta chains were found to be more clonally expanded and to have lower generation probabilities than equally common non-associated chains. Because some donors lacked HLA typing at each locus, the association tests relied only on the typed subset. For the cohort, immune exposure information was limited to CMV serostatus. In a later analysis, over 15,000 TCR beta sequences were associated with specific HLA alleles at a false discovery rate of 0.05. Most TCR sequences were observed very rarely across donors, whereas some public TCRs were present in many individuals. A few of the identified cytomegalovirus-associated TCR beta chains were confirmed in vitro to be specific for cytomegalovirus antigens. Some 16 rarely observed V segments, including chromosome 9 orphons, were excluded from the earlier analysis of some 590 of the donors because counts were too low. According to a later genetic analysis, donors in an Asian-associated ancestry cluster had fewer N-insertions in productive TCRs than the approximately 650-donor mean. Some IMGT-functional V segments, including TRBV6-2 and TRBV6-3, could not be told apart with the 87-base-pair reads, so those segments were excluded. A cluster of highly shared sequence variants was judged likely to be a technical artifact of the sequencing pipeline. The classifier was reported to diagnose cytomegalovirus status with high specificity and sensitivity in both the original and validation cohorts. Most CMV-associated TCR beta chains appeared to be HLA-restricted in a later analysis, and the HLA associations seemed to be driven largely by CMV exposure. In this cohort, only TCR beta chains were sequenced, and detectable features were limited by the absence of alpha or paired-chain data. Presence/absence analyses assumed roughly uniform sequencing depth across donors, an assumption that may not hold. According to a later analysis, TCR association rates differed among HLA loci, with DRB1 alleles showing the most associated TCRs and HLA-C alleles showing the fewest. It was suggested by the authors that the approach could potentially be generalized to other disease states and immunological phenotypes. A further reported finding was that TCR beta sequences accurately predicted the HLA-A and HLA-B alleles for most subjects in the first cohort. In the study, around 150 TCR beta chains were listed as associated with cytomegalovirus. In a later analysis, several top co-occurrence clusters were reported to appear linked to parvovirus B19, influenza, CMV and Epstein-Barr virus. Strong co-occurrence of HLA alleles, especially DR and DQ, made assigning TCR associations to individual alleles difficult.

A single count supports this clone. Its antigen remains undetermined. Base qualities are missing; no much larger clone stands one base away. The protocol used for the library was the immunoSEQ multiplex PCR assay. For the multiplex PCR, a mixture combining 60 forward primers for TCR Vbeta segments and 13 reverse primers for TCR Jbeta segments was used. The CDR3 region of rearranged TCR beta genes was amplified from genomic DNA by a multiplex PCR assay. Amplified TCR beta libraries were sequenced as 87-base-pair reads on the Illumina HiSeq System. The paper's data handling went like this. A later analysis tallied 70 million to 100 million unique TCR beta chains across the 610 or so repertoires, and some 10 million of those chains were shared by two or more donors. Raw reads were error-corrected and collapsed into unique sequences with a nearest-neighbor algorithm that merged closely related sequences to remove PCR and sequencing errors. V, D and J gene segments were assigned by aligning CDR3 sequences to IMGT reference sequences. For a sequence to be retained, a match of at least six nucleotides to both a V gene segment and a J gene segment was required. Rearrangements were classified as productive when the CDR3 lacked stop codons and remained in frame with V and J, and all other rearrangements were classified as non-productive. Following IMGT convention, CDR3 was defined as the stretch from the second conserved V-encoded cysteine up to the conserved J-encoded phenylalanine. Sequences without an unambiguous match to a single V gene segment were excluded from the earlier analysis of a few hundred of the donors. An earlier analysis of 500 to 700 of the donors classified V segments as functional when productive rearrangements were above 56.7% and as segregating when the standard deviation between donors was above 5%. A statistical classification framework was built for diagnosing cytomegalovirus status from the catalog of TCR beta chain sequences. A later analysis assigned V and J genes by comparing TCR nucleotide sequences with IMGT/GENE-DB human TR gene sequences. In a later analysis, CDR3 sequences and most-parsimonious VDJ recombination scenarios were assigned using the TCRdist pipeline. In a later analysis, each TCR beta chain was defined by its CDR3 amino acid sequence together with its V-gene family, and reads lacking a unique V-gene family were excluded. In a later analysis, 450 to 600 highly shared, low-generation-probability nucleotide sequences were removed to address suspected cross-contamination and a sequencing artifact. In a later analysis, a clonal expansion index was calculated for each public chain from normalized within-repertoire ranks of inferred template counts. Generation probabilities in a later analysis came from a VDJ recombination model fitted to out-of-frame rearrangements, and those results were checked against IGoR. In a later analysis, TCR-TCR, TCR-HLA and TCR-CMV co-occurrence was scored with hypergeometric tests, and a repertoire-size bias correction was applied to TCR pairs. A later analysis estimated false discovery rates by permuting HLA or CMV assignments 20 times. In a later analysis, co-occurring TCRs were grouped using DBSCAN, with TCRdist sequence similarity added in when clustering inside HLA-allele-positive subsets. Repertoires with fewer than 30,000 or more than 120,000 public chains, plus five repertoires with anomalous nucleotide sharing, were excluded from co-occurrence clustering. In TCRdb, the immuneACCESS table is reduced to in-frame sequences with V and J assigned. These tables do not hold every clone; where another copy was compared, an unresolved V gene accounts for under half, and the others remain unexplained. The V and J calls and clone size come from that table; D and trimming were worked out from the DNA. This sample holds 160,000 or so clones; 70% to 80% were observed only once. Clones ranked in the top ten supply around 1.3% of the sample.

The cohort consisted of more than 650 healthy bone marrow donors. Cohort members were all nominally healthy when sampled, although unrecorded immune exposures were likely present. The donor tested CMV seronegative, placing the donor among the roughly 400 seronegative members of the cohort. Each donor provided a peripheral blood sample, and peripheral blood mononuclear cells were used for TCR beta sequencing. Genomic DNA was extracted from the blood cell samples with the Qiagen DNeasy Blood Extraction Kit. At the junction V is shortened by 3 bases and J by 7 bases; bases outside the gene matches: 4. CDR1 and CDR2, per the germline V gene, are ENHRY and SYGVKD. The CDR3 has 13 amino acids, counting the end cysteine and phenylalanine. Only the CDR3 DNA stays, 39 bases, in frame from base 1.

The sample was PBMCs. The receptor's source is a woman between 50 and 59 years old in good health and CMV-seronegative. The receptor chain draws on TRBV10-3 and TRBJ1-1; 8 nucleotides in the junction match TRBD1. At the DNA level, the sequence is TGTGCCATCAGTGATTTACAGGGGGGTGAAGCTTTCTTT. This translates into CAISDLQGGEAFF.